This entry lists 7 T cell receptor beta chains sequenced from one sample in a study of regulatory T cells in long-lasting Graves disease. Arm-PCR of CDR3 regions and iRepertoire HTBI primers were the basis on which TCR beta libraries were built. From the multiplex PCR reads, TCRdb called clonotypes with MiXCR, one entry per CDR3 protein. This table holds approximately 210,000 distinct CDR3 sequences, 18% found once. Time point in this sample: newly diagnosed GD, antithyroid drugs for less than 3 months. The TCR library was made from RNA that had been extracted from PBMCs in TRIzol. The material was peripheral blood mononuclear cells (PBMCs), obtained at new diagnosis, from a patient treated with antithyroid drugs. The receptor set was obtained from a female donor with Graves disease.

This clonotype has ten or more counts. The chain recombines TRBV11-2 with TRBJ1-4; D unresolved. Germline CDR1 reads SGHAT; CDR2 reads FQNNGV. The CDR3 is 14 residues long. Between the trimmed V and J ends, which lost 5 bases and 6 bases, there was a span of 13 bases. CDR3 amino acids: CASSPLQSDEKLFF. The DNA of the CDR3 is TGTGCCAGCAGCCCCCTACAGTCCGATGAAAAACTGTTTTTT.

This clonotype was observed a handful of times. The chain links TRBV3-1 to TRBJ2-1, with 7 nucleotides matching TRBD2. This CDR3 is built from 15 residues. Germline V gives CDR1 LGHDT, CDR2 YNNKEL (reference sequence). The ends lost 7 bases at V and 5 bases at J; junction bases unmatched: 11. The DNA of the CDR3 is TGTGCCAGCACTAACCCCATTAGCGGGCACAATGAGCAGTTCTTC. As protein: CASTNPISGHNEQFF.

This clonotype was recorded at least ten times. The chain couples TRBV28 to TRBJ2-7, with 9 bases fitting TRBD1. J was trimmed by 4 bases and V by 8 bases; bases with no gene match: 9. Germline V CDR1 and CDR2: MDHEN, SYDVKM. The CDR3 has 14 amino acids. Here the CDR3 DNA reads TGTGCCAGCCGGGGACAGGGTGGGGGATACGAGCAGTACTTC. Its protein is CASRGQGGGYEQYF.

This clonotype was counted ten times or more. The V gene is TRBV18, the J gene TRBJ2-1; D is tentatively TRBD1 or TRBD2 (5 bases each). CDR3 length: 16 residues. V gave up 0 bases and J gave up 10 bases, with 19 bases separating them. Germline CDR1 reads KGHSH; CDR2 reads LQKENI. CDR3 protein: CASSPPGVAGAREQFF. The DNA for the CDR3 is TGTGCCAGCTCACCACCGGGGGTGGCCGGAGCCAGGGAGCAGTTCTTC.

The chain links TRBV29-1 to TRBJ2-1; D gene unclear. The germline V gene has CDR1 SQVTM and CDR2 ANQGSEA. The CDR3 consists of 11 residues. The V end was cut by 7 bases, the J end by 6 bases, with 10 bases between. The CDR3: CSAEEVNEQFF. The CDR3, as DNA: TGCAGCGCGGAAGAGGTCAATGAGCAGTTCTTC.

This clonotype was recorded many times. The chain employs TRBV29-1 and TRBJ2-1; tentatively, D is TRBD2 (7 bases). V was trimmed by 7 bases and J by 7 bases, leaving 20 bases between them. The CDR3 spans 14 residues. The germline CDR1 and CDR2 sequences are SQVTM and ANQGSEA. Written as DNA, the CDR3 is TGCAGCGCTATAGGGGGGGGAAGGCCTAATGAGCAGTTCTTC. The encoded protein is CSAIGGGRPNEQFF.

Note on this clonotype: A much larger clone sits a single nucleotide away, making a read error possible. The chain is built from TRBV6-1 and TRBJ2-3; 7 nucleotides match TRBD1. The CDR3 is 17 amino acids. Germline V CDR1 and CDR2: MNHNS, SASEGT. This CDR3 reads CASSGSTGMFETDTQYF. The CDR3 DNA follows: TGCGCCAGCAGTGGGTCGACAGGGATGTTCGAAACAGATACGCAGTATTTT.